This TCR beta chain was captured by sequencing in a study of blood T cells in healthy people across ages. Sample-barcoded 5' priming and a J-beta primer mix drove a second PCR of about 7 to 11 cycles. TCRdb re-called the 5' RACE reads with MiXCR, one entry per CDR3 protein. This sample carries around 1,900,000 distinct CDR3 sequences, approximately 39% of them seen once, and the ten largest clones take around 23%. Worth noting for this clonotype: What it recognizes is unknown.

Between the trimmed V and J ends, which lost 8 bases and 4 bases, there was a span of 18 bases. In germline, CDR1 is MDHEN, CDR2 SYDVKM. CDR3 length equals 14 residues. Study-level findings and limits: The lack of PBMC sorting stopped any conclusive naive versus antigen-experienced comparison. The percentage of naive T cells correlated strongly with TCR beta diversity. The donors' CMV status was not determined, possibly confounding changes in expanded clonotypes.

V usage is TRBV28 and J usage is TRBJ2-7; tentatively, D is TRBD2 (6 bases). The sample taken for sequencing was blood. This TCR came from a human donor in good health. The CDR3 loop is CASQAGTPPYEQYF. CDR3 DNA sequence: TGTGCCAGCCAAGCCGGGACTCCACCTTACGAGCAGTACTTC.